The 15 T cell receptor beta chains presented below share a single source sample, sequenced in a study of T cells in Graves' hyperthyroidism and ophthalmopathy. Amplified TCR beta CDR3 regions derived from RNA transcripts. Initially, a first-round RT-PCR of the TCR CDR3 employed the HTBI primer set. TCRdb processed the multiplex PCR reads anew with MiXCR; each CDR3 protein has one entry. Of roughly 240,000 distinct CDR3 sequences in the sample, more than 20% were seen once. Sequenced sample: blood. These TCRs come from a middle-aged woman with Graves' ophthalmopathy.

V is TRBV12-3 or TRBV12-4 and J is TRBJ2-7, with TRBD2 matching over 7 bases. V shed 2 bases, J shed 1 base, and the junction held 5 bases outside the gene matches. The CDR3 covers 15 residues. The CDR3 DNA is TGTGCCAGCAGTTTATCCGGGACTACGTCCTACGAGCAGTACTTC. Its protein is CASSLSGTTSYEQYF.

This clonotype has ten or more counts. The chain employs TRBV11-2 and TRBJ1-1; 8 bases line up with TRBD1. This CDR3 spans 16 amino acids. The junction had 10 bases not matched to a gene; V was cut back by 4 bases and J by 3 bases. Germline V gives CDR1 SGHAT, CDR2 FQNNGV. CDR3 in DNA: TGTGCCAGCAGCTCCCGACAGGGGATTGGAGACACTGAAGCTTTCTTT. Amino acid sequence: CASSSRQGIGDTEAFF.

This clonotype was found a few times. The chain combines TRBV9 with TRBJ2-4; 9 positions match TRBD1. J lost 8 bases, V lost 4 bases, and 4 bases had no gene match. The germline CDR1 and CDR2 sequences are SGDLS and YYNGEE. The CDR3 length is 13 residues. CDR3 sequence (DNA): TGTGCCAGCAGCCCTCGGACAGGGGACATTCAGTACTTC. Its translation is CASSPRTGDIQYF.

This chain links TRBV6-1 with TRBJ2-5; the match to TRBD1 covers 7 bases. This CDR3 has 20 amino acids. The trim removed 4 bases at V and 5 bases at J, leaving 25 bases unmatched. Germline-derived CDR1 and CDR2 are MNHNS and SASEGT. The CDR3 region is CASSGDRQGPVVRRLETQYF. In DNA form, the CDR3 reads TGTGCCAGCAGTGGAGATCGACAGGGACCGGTTGTTCGTAGGTTGGAGACCCAGTACTTC.

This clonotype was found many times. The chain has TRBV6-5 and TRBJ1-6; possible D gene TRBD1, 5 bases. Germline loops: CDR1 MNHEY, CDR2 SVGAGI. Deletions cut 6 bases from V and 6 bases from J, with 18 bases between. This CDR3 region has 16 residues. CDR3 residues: CASRTISGRSNSPLHF. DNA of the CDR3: TGTGCCAGCAGGACGATTTCGGGACGGAGTAATTCACCCCTCCACTTT.

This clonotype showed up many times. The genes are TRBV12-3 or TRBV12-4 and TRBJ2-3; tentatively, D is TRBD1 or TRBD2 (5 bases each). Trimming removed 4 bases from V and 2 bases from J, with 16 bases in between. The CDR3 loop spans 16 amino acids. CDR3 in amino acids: CASSSGAAAFTDTQYF. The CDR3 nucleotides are TGTGCCAGCAGTTCTGGGGCAGCGGCTTTCACAGATACGCAGTATTTT.

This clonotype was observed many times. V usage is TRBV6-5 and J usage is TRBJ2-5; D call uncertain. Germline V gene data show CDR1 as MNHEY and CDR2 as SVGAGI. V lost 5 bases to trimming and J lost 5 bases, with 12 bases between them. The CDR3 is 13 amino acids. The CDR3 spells CASSPTFWETQYF. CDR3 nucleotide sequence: TGTGCCAGCAGTCCGACTTTTTGGGAGACCCAGTACTTC.

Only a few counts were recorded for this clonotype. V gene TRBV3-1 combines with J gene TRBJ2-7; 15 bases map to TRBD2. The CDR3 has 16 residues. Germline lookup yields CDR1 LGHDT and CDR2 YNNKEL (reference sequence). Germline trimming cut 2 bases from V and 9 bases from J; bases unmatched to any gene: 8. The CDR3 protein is CASSQSGTSGRLVQYF. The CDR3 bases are TGTGCCAGCAGCCAATCCGGGACTAGCGGGAGGTTGGTGCAGTACTTC.

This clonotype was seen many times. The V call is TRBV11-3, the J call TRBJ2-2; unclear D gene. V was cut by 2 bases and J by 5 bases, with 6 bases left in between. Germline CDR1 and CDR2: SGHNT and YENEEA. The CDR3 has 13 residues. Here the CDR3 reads CASSLSATGELFF. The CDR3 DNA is TGTGCCAGCAGCTTAAGTGCGACCGGGGAGCTGTTTTTT. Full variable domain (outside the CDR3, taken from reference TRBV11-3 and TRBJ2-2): EAGVVQSPRYKIIEKKQPVAFWCNPISGHNTLYWYLQNLGQGPELLIRYENEEAVDDSQLPKDRFSAERLKGVDSTLKIQPAELGDSAVYLCASSLSATGELFFGEGSRLTVL.

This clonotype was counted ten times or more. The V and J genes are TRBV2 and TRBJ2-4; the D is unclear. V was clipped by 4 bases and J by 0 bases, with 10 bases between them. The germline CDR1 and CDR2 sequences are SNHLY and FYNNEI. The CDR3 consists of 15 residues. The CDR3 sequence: CASSAFLVAKNIQYF. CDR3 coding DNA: TGTGCCAGCAGTGCCTTCCTAGTAGCCAAAAACATTCAGTACTTC.

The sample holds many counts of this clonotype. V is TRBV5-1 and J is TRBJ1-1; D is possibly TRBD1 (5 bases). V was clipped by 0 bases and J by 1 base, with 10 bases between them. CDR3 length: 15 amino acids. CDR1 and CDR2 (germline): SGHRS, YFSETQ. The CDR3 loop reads CASSLAGAGNTEAFF. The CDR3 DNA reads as TGCGCCAGCAGCTTGGCCGGGGCGGGGAACACTGAAGCTTTCTTT.

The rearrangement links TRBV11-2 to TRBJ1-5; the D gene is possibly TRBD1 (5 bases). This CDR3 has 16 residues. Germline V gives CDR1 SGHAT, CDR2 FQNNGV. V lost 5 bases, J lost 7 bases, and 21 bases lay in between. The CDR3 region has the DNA TGTGCCAGCAGCCCACTGGAGACAGCCTTAGGGCAGCCCCAGCATTTT. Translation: CASSPLETALGQPQHF.

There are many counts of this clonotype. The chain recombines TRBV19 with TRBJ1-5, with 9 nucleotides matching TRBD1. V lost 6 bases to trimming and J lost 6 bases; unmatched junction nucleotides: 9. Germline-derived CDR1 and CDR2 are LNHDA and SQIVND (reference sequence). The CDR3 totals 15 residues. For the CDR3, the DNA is TGTGCCAGTAGACAGGGGGCGCATGTATCTCAGCCCCAGCATTTT. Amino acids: CASRQGAHVSQPQHF.

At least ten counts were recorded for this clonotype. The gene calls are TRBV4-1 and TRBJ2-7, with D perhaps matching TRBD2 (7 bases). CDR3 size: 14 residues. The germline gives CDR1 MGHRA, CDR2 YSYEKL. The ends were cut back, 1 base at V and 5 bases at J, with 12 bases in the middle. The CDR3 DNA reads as TGCGCCAGCAGCCAAGCTAGGGGGGGTAACGAGCAGTACTTC. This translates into CASSQARGGNEQYF.

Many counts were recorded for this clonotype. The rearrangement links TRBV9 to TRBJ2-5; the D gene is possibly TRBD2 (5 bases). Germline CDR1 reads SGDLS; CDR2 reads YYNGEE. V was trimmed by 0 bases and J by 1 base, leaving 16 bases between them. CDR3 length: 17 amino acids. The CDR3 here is CASSVGFAGGAQETQYF. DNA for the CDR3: TGTGCCAGCAGCGTAGGGTTTGCTGGAGGCGCCCAAGAGACCCAGTACTTC.